This T cell receptor beta chain stems from a study of blood T cell repertoires in COVID-19. Recruits, aged 18 to 89 years, lived in some 25 US areas. Germline V lookup: CDR1 SGHTA, CDR2 FQGTGA. J gave up 4 bases and V 5 bases, and 9 bases lay outside the gene matches. The CDR3 sequence is 16 residues long. Profiling relied on immunoSEQ multiplex PCR, and the TCRdb table lists in-frame clones only, not all of them. The repertoire consists of 80,000 to 130,000 clones, with around 86% occurring once and the leading ten covering 2% to 3%. This clone was seen at least ten times. The receptor was derived from a woman in her forties or fifties who had recovered from COVID-19. The V call is TRBV7-3, the J call TRBJ2-1; 9 nucleotides match TRBD2. Sequences were obtained from PBMCs or T cells enriched from blood (not recorded which). The CDR3 here is CASSPRLAERYNEQFF. The CDR3 bases are TGTGCCAGCAGCCCCCGACTAGCGGAGCGGTACAATGAGCAGTTCTTC. Supplemented by reference TRBV7-3 and TRBJ2-1, the full variable domain reads GAGVSQTPSNKVTEKGKYVELRCDPISGHTALYWYRQSLGQGPEFLIYFQGTGAADDSGLPNDRFFAVRPEGSVSTLKIQRTERGDSAVYLCASSPRLAERYNEQFFGPGTRLTVL.